Shown below are 11 T cell receptor beta chains from a single sample sequenced in a study of blood T cell repertoires in COVID-19. This table comes from immunoSEQ multiplex PCR, and its TCRdb copy is limited to in-frame clones, with some not included. The sample shows 150,000 to 200,000 clones, over 75% of them seen only once. The sample taken for sequencing was peripheral blood. The receptors originated from a woman aged 80 or over with active or convalescent COVID-19.

The table lists this clone with a count of one. CDR3 in amino acids: CAISESPLAGGGEQFF. The CDR3 coding sequence is TGTGCCATCAGTGAGTCCCCACTAGCGGGGGGTGGGGAGCAGTTCTTC. The gene calls are TRBV10-3 and TRBJ2-1; 12 nucleotides line up with TRBD2. Germline V lookup: CDR1 ENHRY, CDR2 SYGVKD. V gave up 0 bases and J gave up 10 bases; unmatched junction bases: 7. The length of the CDR3 is 16 residues.

The V and J genes are TRBV28 and TRBJ1-4; tentative D call: TRBD1 (6 bases). The germline gives CDR1 MDHEN, CDR2 SYDVKM. Trimming removed 1 base at V and 1 base at J, with 10 bases between. The CDR3 sequence is 16 residues long. The CDR3 region has the DNA TGTGCCAGCAGTTTATCAGGGGCGGGAACTAATGAAAAACTGTTTTTT. It is translated as CASSLSGAGTNEKLFF.

The rearrangement links TRBV9 to TRBJ1-5; D remains unclear. The CDR3 extends over 14 amino acids. The germline V and J ends were trimmed by 3 bases and 4 bases, with 11 bases remaining between them. Germline-derived CDR1 and CDR2 are SGDLS and YYNGEE. CDR3: CASSADLGNQPQHF. The CDR3 bases are TGTGCCAGCAGCGCCGACCTCGGGAATCAGCCCCAGCATTTT.

This clone was recorded a few times. The V call is TRBV7-3, the J call TRBJ2-7; D gene unclear. The CDR3 runs to 10 residues. Trimming shortened V by 5 bases and J by 4 bases, and 3 bases separated the two germline ends. Germline CDR1 SGHTA, CDR2 FQGTGA. The CDR3 sequence is CASSAYEQYF. The CDR3 DNA follows: TGTGCCAGCAGCGCGTACGAGCAGTACTTC.

This clone was recorded only once. The rearrangement uses TRBV27 and TRBJ2-7; weak D call: TRBD1 (6 bases). V lost 7 bases and J lost 0, with 13 bases in between. The CDR3 extends over 14 amino acids. Germline CDR1 reads MNHEY; CDR2 reads SMNVEV (reference sequence). The CDR3 spells CASNKQGNSYEQYF. Here the CDR3 DNA reads TGTGCCAGCAACAAACAGGGAAACTCCTACGAGCAGTACTTC.

V usage is TRBV28 and J usage is TRBJ1-1; 9 bases fit TRBD1. This CDR3 spans 15 amino acids. V shed 4 bases, J shed 3 bases, and the junction held 6 bases outside the gene matches. The germline gives CDR1 MDHEN, CDR2 SYDVKM. The CDR3 protein is CASSSWTGADTEAFF. CDR3 nucleotides: TGTGCCAGCAGTTCTTGGACAGGGGCAGACACTGAAGCTTTCTTT.

The chain uses TRBV5-6 and TRBJ2-2; D is possibly TRBD1 (6 bases). V was pared by 0 bases and J by 4 bases, with 13 bases between. CDR3 length: 16 residues. Germline V CDR1 and CDR2: SGHDT, YYEEEE. The CDR3, as DNA: TGTGCCAGCAGCTTGGTGCAGGGGCGCGGCACCGGGGAGCTGTTTTTT. This codes for CASSLVQGRGTGELFF.

The chain joins TRBV19 to TRBJ2-7; D gene unclear. The CDR3 loop spans 16 amino acids. V was trimmed by 0 bases and J by 0 bases, leaving 12 bases between them. Germline V CDR1 and CDR2: LNHDA, SQIVND (reference sequence). This chain's CDR3 is CASSIDLRGSSYEQYF. The CDR3 coding sequence is TGTGCCAGTAGTATAGATCTCAGAGGCAGCTCCTACGAGCAGTACTTC.

This clone was seen a few times. This chain connects TRBV2 to TRBJ2-1; no reliable D call. Germline V CDR1 and CDR2: SNHLY, FYNNEI. Trimming removed 1 base from V and 3 bases from J, with 10 bases in between. This CDR3 is 15 amino acids long. CDR3 bases: TGTGCCAGCAGTGAAGGGCAGATTAACTACAATGAGCAGTTCTTC. It codes for CASSEGQINYNEQFF. The full variable domain, completed using reference TRBV2 and TRBJ2-1, is EPEVTQTPSHQVTQMGQEVILRCVPISNHLYFYWYRQILGQKVEFLVSFYNNEISEKSEIFDDQFSVERPDGSNFTLKIRSTKLEDSAMYFCASSEGQINYNEQFFGPGTRLTVL.

The chain recombines TRBV6-5 with TRBJ1-1; D possibly corresponds to TRBD1 (6 bases). The CDR3 is 13 amino acids. V was shortened by 6 bases and J by 2 bases, with 10 bases between the two germline ends. The germline V gene encodes CDR1 MNHEY and CDR2 SVGAGI. The CDR3 DNA is TGTGCCAGCAGCATACAGGGAAACACTGAAGCTTTCTTT. It is translated as CASSIQGNTEAFF.

The sample holds one count of this clone. The chain employs TRBV18 and TRBJ2-7; 7 positions agree with TRBD1. The CDR3 has 15 amino acids. V lost 3 bases and J lost 3; bases outside the gene matches: 8. The germline V gene has CDR1 KGHSH and CDR2 LQKENI. Written as DNA, the CDR3 is TGTGCCAGCTCACCGGGGGACAGCTTCAGCTACGAGCAGTACTTC. It is translated as CASSPGDSFSYEQYF.